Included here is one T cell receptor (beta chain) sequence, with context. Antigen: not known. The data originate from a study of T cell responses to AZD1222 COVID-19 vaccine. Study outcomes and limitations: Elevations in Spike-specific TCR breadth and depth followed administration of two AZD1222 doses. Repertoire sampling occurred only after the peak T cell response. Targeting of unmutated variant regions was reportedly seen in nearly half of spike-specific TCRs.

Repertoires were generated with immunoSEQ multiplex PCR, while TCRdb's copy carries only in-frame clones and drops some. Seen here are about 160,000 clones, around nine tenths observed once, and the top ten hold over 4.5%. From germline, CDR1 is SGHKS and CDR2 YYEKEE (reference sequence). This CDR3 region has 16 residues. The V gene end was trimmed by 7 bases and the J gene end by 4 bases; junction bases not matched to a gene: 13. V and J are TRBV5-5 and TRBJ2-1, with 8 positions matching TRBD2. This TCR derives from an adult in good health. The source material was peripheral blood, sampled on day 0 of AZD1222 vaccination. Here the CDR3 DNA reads TGTGCCAGCCGGCGGTGGGGAGCGGGAGTTTACAATGAGCAGTTCTTC. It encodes CASRRWGAGVYNEQFF.